These 6 T cell receptor beta chains were all obtained from the same sample, sequenced in a study of blood T cell repertoires in COVID-19. TCRdb keeps only in-frame clones here, not all; method: immunoSEQ multiplex PCR. The sample lists roughly 200,000 clones; over 75% were seen once. The sequenced sample was peripheral blood. The receptors stem from a man of 80 years or more with acute or convalescent COVID-19.

This clone was seen a single time. This rearrangement joins TRBV3-1 (or the pseudogene TRBV3-2) to TRBJ2-1; 11 nucleotides align to TRBD2. Germline V gene sequence: CDR1 LGHDT, CDR2 YNNKEL (reference sequence). J was trimmed by 6 bases and V by 1 base; bases with no gene match: 11. The CDR3 runs 18 residues. The CDR3 here is CASSQGPSGTSGGNEQFF. The CDR3 DNA reads as TGTGCCAGCAGCCAAGGGCCCTCCGGGACTAGCGGAGGCAATGAGCAGTTCTTC.

The chain carries TRBV6-5 and TRBJ1-3, with 8 bases identical to TRBD1. In germline, CDR1 is MNHEY, CDR2 SVGAGI. The CDR3 runs to 14 residues. The junction had 4 bases not matched to a gene; V was cut back by 7 bases and J by 2 bases. As DNA, the CDR3 is TGTGCCAGCACCAGGACAGGGACTGGAAACACCATATATTTT. Amino acids: CASTRTGTGNTIYF.

The rearrangement joins TRBV27 to TRBJ1-5; the D is unclear. V was cut by 8 bases and J by 7 bases, with 12 bases left in between. The CDR3 spans 12 residues. Germline V CDR1 and CDR2: MNHEY, SMNVEV (reference sequence). CDR3 residues: CASGVGSQPQHF. For the CDR3, the DNA is TGTGCCAGCGGGGTGGGGAGCCAGCCCCAGCATTTT.

DNA for the CDR3: TGCGCCAGCAGTTTCGGGACTAGCGGGCCAACAACGAGCTCCTACAATGAGCAGTTCTTC. It specifies CASSFGTSGPTTSSYNEQFF. This chain links TRBV10-1 with TRBJ2-1; 12 positions match TRBD2. This CDR3 has 20 amino acids. In germline, CDR1 is WNHNN, CDR2 SYGVQD (reference sequence). The V and J ends lost 5 bases and 0 bases, in that order; junction bases with no gene match: 14.

J is TRBJ2-7 and V is TRBV6-1; 12 bases match TRBD2. Per germline, CDR1 MNHNS and CDR2 SASEGT. V trimming: 0 bases; J trimming: 9 bases; junction bases outside the gene matches: 6. CDR3 length: 15 amino acids. The CDR3, as DNA: TGTGCCAGCAGTGAAGCGGCTAGCGGGAGGGGGGGGCAGTACTTC. Amino acid sequence: CASSEAASGRGGQYF.

This chain connects TRBV6-2 or TRBV6-3 to TRBJ2-5; 9 bases align to TRBD1. CDR1 is MNHEY, CDR2 SVGEGT, per germline. The CDR3 contains 16 residues. V trimming: 5 bases; J trimming: 2 bases; junction bases outside the gene matches: 9. The CDR3 DNA is TGTGCCAGCAGTCCGCGGACAGGGGCGAGGCAAGAGACCCAGTACTTC. Translation gives CASSPRTGARQETQYF.